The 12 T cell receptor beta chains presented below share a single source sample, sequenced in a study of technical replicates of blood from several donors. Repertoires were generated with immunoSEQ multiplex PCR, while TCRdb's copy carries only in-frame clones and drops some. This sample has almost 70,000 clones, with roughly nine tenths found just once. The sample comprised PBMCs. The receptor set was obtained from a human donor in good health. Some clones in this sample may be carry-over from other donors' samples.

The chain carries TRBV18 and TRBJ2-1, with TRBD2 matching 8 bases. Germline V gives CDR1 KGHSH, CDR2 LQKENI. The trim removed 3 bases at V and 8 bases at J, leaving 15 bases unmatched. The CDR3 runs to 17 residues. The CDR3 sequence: CASSPNQGSGRGDEQFF. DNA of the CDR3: TGTGCCAGCTCACCCAACCAGGGCAGCGGGAGAGGCGATGAGCAGTTCTTC.

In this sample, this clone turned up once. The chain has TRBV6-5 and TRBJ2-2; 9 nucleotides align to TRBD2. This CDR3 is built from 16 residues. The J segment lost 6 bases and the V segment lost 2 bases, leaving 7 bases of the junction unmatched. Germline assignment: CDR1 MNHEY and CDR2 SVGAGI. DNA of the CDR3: TGTGCCAGCAGTTACCGGATTAGCGGGAGTGCCGGGGAGCTGTTTTTT. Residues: CASSYRISGSAGELFF.

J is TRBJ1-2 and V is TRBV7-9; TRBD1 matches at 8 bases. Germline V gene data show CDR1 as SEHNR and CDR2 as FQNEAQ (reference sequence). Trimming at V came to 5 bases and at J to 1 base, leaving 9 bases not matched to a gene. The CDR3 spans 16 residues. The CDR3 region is CASSHGQGGDNYGYTF. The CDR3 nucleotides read TGTGCCAGCAGCCACGGACAGGGCGGAGATAACTATGGCTACACCTTC.

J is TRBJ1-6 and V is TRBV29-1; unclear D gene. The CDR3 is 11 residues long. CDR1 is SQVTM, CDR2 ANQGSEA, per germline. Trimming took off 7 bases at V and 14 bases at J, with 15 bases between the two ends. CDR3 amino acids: CSAYFRESLHF. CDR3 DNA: TGCAGCGCCTACTTCCGGGAATCCCTCCACTTT.

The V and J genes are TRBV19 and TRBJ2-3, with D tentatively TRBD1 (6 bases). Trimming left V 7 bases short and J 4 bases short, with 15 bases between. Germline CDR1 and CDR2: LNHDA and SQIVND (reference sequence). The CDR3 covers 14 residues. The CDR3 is CASKVQGWADTQYF. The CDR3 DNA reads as TGTGCCAGTAAGGTGCAGGGGTGGGCAGATACGCAGTATTTT.

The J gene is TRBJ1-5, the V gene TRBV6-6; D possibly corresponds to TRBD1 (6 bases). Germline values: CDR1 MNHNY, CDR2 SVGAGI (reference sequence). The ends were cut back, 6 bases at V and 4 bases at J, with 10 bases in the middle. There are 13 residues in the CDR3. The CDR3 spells CASRTDRNQPQHF. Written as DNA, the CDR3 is TGTGCCAGCAGAACGGACAGAAATCAGCCCCAGCATTTT.

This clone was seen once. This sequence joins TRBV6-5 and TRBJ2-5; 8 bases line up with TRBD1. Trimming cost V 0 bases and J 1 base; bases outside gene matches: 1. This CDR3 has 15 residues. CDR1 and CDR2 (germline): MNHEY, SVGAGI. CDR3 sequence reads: CASSYSTGAQETQYF. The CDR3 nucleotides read TGTGCCAGCAGTTACTCGACAGGGGCCCAAGAGACCCAGTACTTC.

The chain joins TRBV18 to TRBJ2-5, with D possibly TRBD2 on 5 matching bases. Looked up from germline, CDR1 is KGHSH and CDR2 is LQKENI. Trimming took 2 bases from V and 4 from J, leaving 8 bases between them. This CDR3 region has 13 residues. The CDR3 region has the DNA TGTGCCAGCTCACCAACAACTAGAGAGACCCAGTACTTC. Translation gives CASSPTTRETQYF.

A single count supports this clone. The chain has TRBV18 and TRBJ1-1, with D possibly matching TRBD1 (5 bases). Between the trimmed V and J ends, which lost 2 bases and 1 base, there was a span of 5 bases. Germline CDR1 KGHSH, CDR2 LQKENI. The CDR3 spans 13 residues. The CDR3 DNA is TGTGCCAGCTCACCAACAGGGAACACTGAAGCTTTCTTT. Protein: CASSPTGNTEAFF.

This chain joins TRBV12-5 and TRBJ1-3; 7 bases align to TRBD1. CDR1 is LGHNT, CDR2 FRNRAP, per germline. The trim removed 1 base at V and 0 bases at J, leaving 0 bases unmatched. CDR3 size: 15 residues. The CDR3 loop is CASGLGTGSGNTIYF. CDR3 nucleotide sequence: TGTGCTAGTGGTTTGGGGACAGGCTCTGGAAACACCATATATTTT. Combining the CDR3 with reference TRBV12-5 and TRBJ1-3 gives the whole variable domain DARVTQTPRHKVTEMGQEVTMRCQPILGHNTVFWYRQTMMQGLELLAYFRNRAPLDDSGMPKDRFSAEMPDATLATLKIQPSEPRDSAVYFCASGLGTGSGNTIYFGEGSWLTVV.

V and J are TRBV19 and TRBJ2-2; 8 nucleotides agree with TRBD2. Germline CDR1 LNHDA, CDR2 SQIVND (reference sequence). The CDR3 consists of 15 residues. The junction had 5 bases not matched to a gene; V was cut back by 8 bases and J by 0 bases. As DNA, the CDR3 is TGTGCCAGTCGGGGGGGATGGTCGAACACCGGGGAGCTGTTTTTT. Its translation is CASRGGWSNTGELFF.

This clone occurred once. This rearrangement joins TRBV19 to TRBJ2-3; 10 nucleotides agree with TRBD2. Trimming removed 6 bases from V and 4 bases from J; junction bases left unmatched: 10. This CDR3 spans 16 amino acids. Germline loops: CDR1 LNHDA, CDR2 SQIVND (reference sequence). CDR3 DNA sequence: TGTGCCAGTAGCCCCGGGCTAGCGGGAGCCTCAGATACGCAGTATTTT. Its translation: CASSPGLAGASDTQYF.